The 22 T cell receptor beta chains below all came from one sample that was sequenced in a study of OX40 agonist ivuxolimab in advanced cancers. Sequencing used immunoSEQ multiplex PCR; TCRdb keeps in-frame clones, though not all of them. In the table there are roughly 45,000 clones, approximately 86% of which are singletons. The sequences come from CD4+ or CD8+ T cells sorted from blood, collected in a trial of the OX40 agonist ivuxolimab. Receptors originate from an adult with an advanced solid tumor such as melanoma, head and neck, liver or kidney cancer.

This chain connects TRBV7-2 to TRBJ1-4; no reliable D call. V lost 5 bases, J lost 7 bases, and 17 bases lay in between. The CDR3 is 15 amino acids. From germline, CDR1 is SGHTA and CDR2 FQGNSA. CDR3 DNA sequence: TGTGCCAGCAGCCCCCGGTTTGGGGAAGGTGAAAAACTGTTTTTT. As protein: CASSPRFGEGEKLFF.

The chain couples TRBV4-2 to TRBJ2-7; 14 positions match TRBD2. This CDR3 is built from 20 residues. The germline V gene has CDR1 LGHNA and CDR2 YNFKEQ. V was clipped by 0 bases and J by 5 bases; unmatched bases: 15. CDR3 loop: CASSQDKGLAGVGGTHEQYF. Written as DNA, the CDR3 is TGTGCCAGCAGCCAAGATAAGGGACTAGCGGGAGTAGGGGGCACTCACGAGCAGTACTTC.

Here the CDR3 DNA reads TGTGCCAGCTCACAGACAGGGTCGGATACGCAGTATTTT. Residues: CASSQTGSDTQYF. The V and J genes are TRBV18 and TRBJ2-3; TRBD1 aligns across 7 bases. The germline V gene encodes CDR1 KGHSH and CDR2 LQKENI. V shed 4 bases, J shed 6 bases, and the junction held 4 bases outside the gene matches. The CDR3 is 13 amino acids.

Only a few counts were recorded for this clone. The chain recombines TRBV7-9 with TRBJ1-2, with D possibly being TRBD1 (5 bases). With 6 bases removed from V and 3 bases from J, the gap between germline ends came to 11 bases. The germline V gene has CDR1 SEHNR and CDR2 FQNEAQ (reference sequence). The CDR3 length is 13 residues. CDR3 nucleotide sequence: TGTGCCAGCAGGCGGGACGCACACTATGGCTACACCTTC. Protein product: CASRRDAHYGYTF.

This chain joins TRBV29-1 and TRBJ1-2; 10 bases match TRBD1. V dropped 8 bases and J dropped 7; count of bases not matched to a gene: 7. CDR1 SQVTM and CDR2 ANQGSEA come from the germline V gene. CDR3 size: 12 residues. CDR3 in amino acids: CSLLTGGSGYTF. Written as DNA, the CDR3 is TGCAGCCTCTTGACAGGGGGCTCTGGCTACACCTTC.

V and J are TRBV9 and TRBJ2-1, with a tentative D call TRBD1 (6 bases). The CDR3 loop spans 14 amino acids. Germline V CDR1 and CDR2: SGDLS, YYNGEE. Trimming pared 0 bases from V and 3 bases from J, leaving 7 bases between. The CDR3 nucleotides read TGTGCCAGCAGCGTAGGACAGGACTACAATGAGCAGTTCTTC. Translated, it gives CASSVGQDYNEQFF.

The J gene is TRBJ1-3, the V gene TRBV4-1; D unclear. The length of the CDR3 is 17 residues. Trimming shortened V by 5 bases and J by 0 bases, and 17 bases separated the two germline ends. Germline CDR1 reads MGHRA; CDR2 reads YSYEKL. The CDR3 nucleotides read TGCGCCAGCAGCGCTTCCCCCTCGGTAAGCTCTGGAAACACCATATATTTT. Its translation: CASSASPSVSSGNTIYF.

The chain links TRBV5-1 to TRBJ2-1; 9 bases match TRBD2. J gave up 4 bases and V 4 bases, and 6 bases lay outside the gene matches. This CDR3 region has 15 residues. Germline loops: CDR1 SGHRS, CDR2 YFSETQ. CDR3 sequence: CASSLVSGGYNEQFF. As DNA, the CDR3 is TGCGCCAGCAGCCTCGTTAGCGGGGGTTACAATGAGCAGTTCTTC.

This sequence joins TRBV7-8 and TRBJ2-7, with D perhaps TRBD1 (5 bases). The CDR3 is 15 amino acids. Germline lookup yields CDR1 SGHVS and CDR2 FQNEAQ. Trimming removed 5 bases at V and 4 bases at J, with 18 bases between. The CDR3 reads CASSTSGQILYEQYF. CDR3 DNA sequence: TGTGCCAGCAGCACCAGTGGACAAATTCTTTACGAGCAGTACTTC.

The chain carries TRBV18 and TRBJ1-2; D unresolved. Between the trimmed V and J ends, which lost 4 bases and 2 bases, there was a span of 11 bases. The CDR3 extends over 14 amino acids. Germline CDR1 is KGHSH and CDR2 is LQKENI. The CDR3 loop reads CASSQGSGNYGYTF. The CDR3, as DNA: TGTGCCAGCTCACAAGGGTCGGGAAACTATGGCTACACCTTC.

In this sample, this clone turned up once. The chain couples TRBV6-6 to TRBJ1-2; maybe TRBD1 (6 bases). The CDR3 is 13 amino acids. Germline-derived CDR1 and CDR2 are MNHNY and SVGAGI (reference sequence). The ends were cut back, 8 bases at V and 4 bases at J, with 14 bases in the middle. CDR3 in DNA: TGTGCCAGCCGCGTGAAGGGGGTCTATGGCTACACCTTC. It is translated as CASRVKGVYGYTF.

The chain joins TRBV2 to TRBJ1-4, with 7 positions matching TRBD1. V lost 5 bases to trimming and J lost 10 bases; unmatched junction nucleotides: 4. The CDR3 consists of 12 residues. Germline-derived CDR1 and CDR2 are SNHLY and FYNNEI. In nucleotides, the CDR3 is TGTGCCAGCAGTTCACAGGGGCCAAAACTGTTTTTT. Its protein is CASSSQGPKLFF.

The gene calls are TRBV18 and TRBJ2-5; unclear D gene. The CDR3 contains 11 residues. The V gene lost 6 bases and the J gene lost 5 bases, with 7 bases spanning the gap. Germline V lookup: CDR1 KGHSH, CDR2 LQKENI. CDR3 DNA: TGTGCCAGCTCCGGTTCGGAGACCCAGTACTTC. This translates into CASSGSETQYF.

J is TRBJ2-1 and V is TRBV6-1, with D unclear. In germline, CDR1 is MNHNS, CDR2 SASEGT. The germline V and J ends were trimmed by 1 base and 1 base, with 11 bases remaining between them. The CDR3 sequence is 16 residues long. This CDR3 reads CASSEGRFTSYNEQFF. The DNA of the CDR3 is TGTGCCAGCAGTGAAGGAAGGTTCACATCCTACAATGAGCAGTTCTTC.

The chain employs TRBV7-2 and TRBJ2-3; TRBD2 aligns across 10 bases. The junction had 3 bases not matched to a gene; V was cut back by 2 bases and J by 4 bases. This CDR3 has 15 residues. Germline CDR1 SGHTA, CDR2 FQGNSA. The CDR3 loop reads CASSLLAGAADTQYF. The CDR3 DNA reads as TGTGCCAGCAGCTTACTAGCGGGAGCGGCAGATACGCAGTATTTT.

The chain combines TRBV19 with TRBJ2-3, with D perhaps matching TRBD2 (5 bases). The CDR3 runs to 15 residues. Germline V lookup: CDR1 LNHDA, CDR2 SQIVND (reference sequence). Deletions cut 3 bases from V and 4 bases from J, with 14 bases between. CDR3 nucleotide sequence: TGTGCCAGTAGTATCGCCTCGCTAGCCTCAGATACGCAGTATTTT. Protein sequence: CASSIASLASDTQYF.

This clone appeared once. This rearrangement joins TRBV7-4 to TRBJ2-7; TRBD2 agrees at 10 bases. The germline CDR1 and CDR2 sequences are SGHVT and SQSDAQ. This CDR3 has 15 residues. Unmatched junction bases numbered 4, after V lost 1 base and J lost 4 bases. Written as DNA, the CDR3 is TGTGCCAGCAGCTTAGAAGGACTAGCGGTTTACGAGCAGTACTTC. Translation: CASSLEGLAVYEQYF.

The chain uses TRBV19 and TRBJ1-4; D remains unclear. V was clipped by 3 bases and J by 2 bases, with 7 bases between them. The V gene's germline CDR1 is LNHDA and CDR2 SQIVND (reference sequence). The CDR3 spans 14 residues. The DNA of the CDR3 is TGTGCCAGTAGTATGAGGGCTACTAATGAAAAACTGTTTTTT. Its translation: CASSMRATNEKLFF.

This sequence joins TRBV9 and TRBJ1-1, with D tentatively TRBD1 (5 bases). Trimming left V 4 bases short and J 5 bases short, with 12 bases between. Germline CDR1 and CDR2: SGDLS and YYNGEE. The CDR3 length is 13 residues. CDR3 amino acids: CASSPRWGTEAFF. DNA of the CDR3: TGTGCCAGCAGCCCCCGATGGGGGACTGAAGCTTTCTTT.

V is TRBV6-5 and J is TRBJ1-3; D is ambiguous. Germline CDR1 and CDR2: MNHEY and SVGAGI. There are 16 residues in the CDR3. Trimming cost V 0 bases and J 2 bases, with 11 bases left between them. The CDR3 sequence: CASSYSSGPTGNTIYF. The CDR3 coding sequence is TGTGCCAGCAGTTACTCGAGCGGGCCGACTGGAAACACCATATATTTT.

The rearrangement joins TRBV11-1 to TRBJ2-5; TRBD2 is a possible D gene (7 bases). V lost 5 bases and J lost 1, with 14 bases in between. The CDR3 has 15 residues. The germline V gene has CDR1 SGHAT and CDR2 FQDESV (reference sequence). The CDR3 loop reads CASSPQGGVQETQYF. CDR3 in DNA: TGTGCCAGCAGCCCCCAAGGGGGGGTCCAAGAGACCCAGTACTTC.

The chain combines TRBV29-1 with TRBJ2-5; 12 bases align to TRBD2. J was trimmed by 2 bases and V by 5 bases; bases with no gene match: 12. The CDR3 is made up of 17 amino acids. Per the germline V gene, CDR1 is SQVTM and CDR2 is ANQGSEA. This CDR3 is CSVPSSTSGSWQETQYF. Here the CDR3 DNA reads TGCAGCGTTCCCTCCTCGACTAGCGGGAGTTGGCAAGAGACCCAGTACTTC.